This TCR beta chain was observed in a study of OX40 agonist ivuxolimab in advanced cancers. Between the trimmed V and J ends, which lost 6 bases and 5 bases, there was a span of 11 bases. CDR3 size: 13 residues. Germline CDR1 MNHEY, CDR2 SMNVEV (reference sequence). Study observations and caveats: Also present in some nonresponders was a low level of normalized T-cell clonal expansion. There was clonal expansion of CD4+ and CD8+ blood T cells by week 6 at 0.1 to 3.0 mg/kg.

Produced via immunoSEQ multiplex PCR; TCRdb's table is partial and in-frame only. The sample consists of 90,000 or so clones, about 92% of them appearing once. In the case of this clone: Its matching antigen is unknown.

This chain links TRBV27 with TRBJ1-5; D is ambiguous. This TCR was sampled from an adult with an advanced solid tumor such as melanoma, head and neck, liver or kidney cancer. This material consisted of CD4+ or CD8+ T cells sorted from blood, taken in a trial of the OX40 agonist ivuxolimab. The CDR3 region is CASSYTLYQPQHF. CDR3 nucleotide sequence: TGTGCCAGCAGCTACACCCTCTATCAGCCCCAGCATTTT.